This T cell receptor beta chain was identified in a study of cytomegalovirus exposure and HLA in healthy donors. Study-level findings and limits: It was likely that a cluster of highly shared sequence variants was a sequencing artifact. In most subjects, TCR beta sequences reportedly gave accurate predictions of HLA-A and HLA-B alleles. The majority of TCR sequences were rare, yet some public TCRs appeared in many donors.

PCR amplification relied on 60 Vbeta primers (plus 13 Jbeta primers). Per the authors' pipeline: The count from a later analysis was about 80 million unique TCR beta chains, about 10 million of them shared. TCRdb's copy holds only in-frame clones and misses some; the assay was immunoSEQ multiplex PCR. That table gives V, J and clone size, and the DNA gave D and trimming. The sample yields about 87,000 clones, 74% seen once. The CDR3 runs 14 residues. Germline assignment: CDR1 SGHRS and CDR2 YFSETQ. V lost 5 bases, J lost 3 bases, and 14 bases lay in between. This clone has a handful of counts. As yet, its antigen is unknown.

Input material: PBMCs. This receptor was obtained from a man aged 30-40 years in good health and CMV-seropositive. The V gene is TRBV5-1, the J gene TRBJ1-2; D is uncertain. The CDR3 reads CASREGGQDYGYTF. CDR3 coding DNA: TGCGCCAGCAGGGAGGGAGGTCAGGACTATGGCTACACCTTC.